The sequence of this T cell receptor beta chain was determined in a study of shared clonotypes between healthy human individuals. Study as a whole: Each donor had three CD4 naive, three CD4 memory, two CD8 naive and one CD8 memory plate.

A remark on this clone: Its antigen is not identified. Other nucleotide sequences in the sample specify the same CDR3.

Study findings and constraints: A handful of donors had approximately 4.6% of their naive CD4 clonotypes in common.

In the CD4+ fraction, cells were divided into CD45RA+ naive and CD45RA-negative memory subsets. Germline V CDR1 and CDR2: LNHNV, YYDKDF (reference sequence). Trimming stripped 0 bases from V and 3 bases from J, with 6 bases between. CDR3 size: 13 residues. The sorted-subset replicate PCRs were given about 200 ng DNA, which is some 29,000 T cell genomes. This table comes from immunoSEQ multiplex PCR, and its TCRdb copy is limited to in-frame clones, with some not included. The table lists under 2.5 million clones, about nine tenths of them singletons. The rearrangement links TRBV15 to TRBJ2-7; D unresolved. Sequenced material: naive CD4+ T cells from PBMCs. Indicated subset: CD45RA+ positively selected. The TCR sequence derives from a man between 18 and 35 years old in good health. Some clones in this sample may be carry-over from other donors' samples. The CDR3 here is CATSRDPNYEQYF. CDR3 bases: TGTGCCACCAGCAGAGATCCTAACTACGAGCAGTACTTC.